The entry that follows covers one T cell receptor (beta chain) sequence. Antigen: not known. This sample was included in a study of blood T cells in healthy people across ages. Study-level findings and limits: PBMCs left unsorted prevented a conclusive naive versus antigen-experienced comparison. Per-million-T-cell TCR beta diversity fell roughly linearly with age.

Next came a second PCR, run for about 6 to 11 cycles, which used a sample-barcoded 5' primer along with a J-beta primer mix. Each CDR3 protein is one row after TCRdb ran MiXCR on the 5' RACE reads. Of more than 500,000 distinct CDR3 sequences listed, around 27% are singletons. V was clipped by 8 bases and J by 0 bases, with 11 bases between them. Germline V gene sequence: CDR1 ENHRY, CDR2 SYGVKD. This CDR3 has 13 amino acids. The sample also formed part of further work on T cells of mothers and their children. From that paper: About six children, together with their three healthy Caucasian mothers, made up the donors. With the M1S primer of the second PCR, sample barcodes and 2-4 random nucleotides were added.

The sequence derives from a boy between 2 and 10 years old in good health. The rearrangement uses TRBV10-3 and TRBJ2-7, with D possibly TRBD2 on 6 matching bases. Sequencing was carried out using blood. The CDR3 DNA sequence: TGTGCCATCGGGACTGGGGGCTCCTACGAGCAGTACTTC. It encodes CAIGTGGSYEQYF.